This T cell receptor (beta chain) was sequenced during a study of T-cell reconstitution after alpha-beta-depleted transplantation in children. Study-level points and caveats: A year post-transplant, T-cell counts and diversity derived mostly from newly produced T cells. By about two months after transplant, alpha-beta T cells reportedly arose from several hundred graft clones that had expanded. Surviving recipient T cells and intrathymic progenitors accounted for some patients' high TCRbeta diversity at day 60.

Trimming took 4 bases from V and 8 from J, leaving 17 bases between them. The CDR3 is made up of 14 amino acids. Germline CDR1 and CDR2: LNHDA and SQIVND (reference sequence). TCRbeta library construction was performed incorporating unique molecular identifiers. One entry per CDR3 protein, called by TCRdb with MiXCR from the PCR reads. The data show tens of thousands of distinct CDR3 sequences, with about 47% seen just once and more than 30% held by the top ten. This clonotype came up a few times. The antigen is not known. Source: peripheral blood, taken before TCRalphabeta/CD19-depleted stem cell transplant. The clonotype originates from a boy younger than two with SCID, due to receive a stem cell transplant. The rearrangement links TRBV19 to TRBJ1-2; D is perhaps TRBD1 (5 bases). The CDR3 coding sequence is TGTGCCAGTAGTACCCCACCGGGGGTTCGCGGCTACACCTTC. Protein sequence: CASSTPPGVRGYTF.